This T cell receptor (beta chain) was found in a study of cytomegalovirus exposure and HLA in healthy donors. Findings and limits, study-wide: As a later analysis showed, a missense DCLRE1C variant was linked to trimming of TCR beta V- and J-genes. Researchers had no immune exposure information except CMV serostatus available. In an earlier analysis, productive rearrangement rates for most beta V segments clustered near 87% or 30%. Diagnosis of cytomegalovirus status made by the classifier reportedly showed high specificity and sensitivity.

As concerns this clone: Antigen specificity is unknown.

CDR3 length: 14 amino acids. Germline values: CDR1 SGHTA, CDR2 FQGNSA. Trimming removed 3 bases from V and 3 bases from J; junction bases left unmatched: 4. The PCR used 60 Vbeta and 13 Jbeta primers. Some clones are missing from TCRdb's copy, which holds only in-frame ones; the method was immunoSEQ multiplex PCR. Counted here are about 200,000 clones, approximately 85% occurring once; the ten biggest clones make up around 6.3%. The sample consisted of PBMCs. This TCR was recovered from a woman in her 50s in good health and CMV-seropositive. The rearrangement uses TRBV7-2 and TRBJ2-7, with 8 positions matching TRBD2. For the CDR3, the DNA is TGTGCCAGCAGCTTTGGGGGACTAGTCTACGAGCAGTACTTC. Translated, it gives CASSFGGLVYEQYF.